One T cell receptor beta chain is described in this entry. Preparing the TCRbeta library involved the use of unique molecular identifiers. TCRdb re-called the PCR reads with MiXCR, one entry per CDR3 protein. Among about 370,000 distinct CDR3 sequences listed, approximately 20% were seen once. This sample stems from a study of T-cell reconstitution after alpha-beta-depleted transplantation in children. This CDR3 region has 15 residues. Per the germline V gene, CDR1 is DFQATT and CDR2 is SNEGSKA (reference sequence). The ends were cut back, 3 bases at V and 6 bases at J, with 20 bases in the middle. V usage is TRBV20-1 and J usage is TRBJ2-5; D possibly corresponds to TRBD2 (6 bases). This receptor was taken from a human donor who donated a stem cell graft to a child with acute myeloid leukemia. The specimen was PBMCs from the stem cell graft donor, collected from the stem cell graft. The CDR3 nucleotides read TGCAGTGCTAGTTCCAGGCTCTCAAGCGGGCAGACCCAGTACTTC. Amino acid sequence: CSASSRLSSGQTQYF.